Sequencing of this TCR beta chain was carried out in a study of cytomegalovirus exposure and HLA in healthy donors. The primer mix had 60 Vbeta and 13 Jbeta primers. Repertoires were generated with immunoSEQ multiplex PCR, while TCRdb's copy carries only in-frame clones and drops some. The sample records more than 80,000 clones, over 70% being singletons. Regarding this clone: The antigen remains unidentified.

With 5 bases removed from V and 4 bases from J, the gap between germline ends came to 14 bases. The CDR3 is made up of 14 amino acids. Germline lookup yields CDR1 SGHVS and CDR2 FQNEAQ. Broader study findings: Most observed TCR sequences were rare, whereas some public TCRs were detected in many donors.

The chain joins TRBV7-8 to TRBJ2-5, with a weak D call TRBD2 (5 bases). Material: PBMCs. The origin of this receptor is a man aged 18 to 30 in good health and CMV-seropositive. The CDR3 is CASSRRTPGETQYF. As DNA, the CDR3 is TGTGCCAGCAGCCGACGGACTCCCGGAGAGACCCAGTACTTC.